This TCR beta chain is from a study of T cells in Graves' hyperthyroidism and ophthalmopathy. Turning to the study itself: Staff took peripheral blood when the initial diagnosis was made, before any treatment began.

Study results and limitations: Ophthalmopathy cases were set apart from stable hyperthyroidism by a 13 V-J model.

The CDR3 loop spans 14 amino acids. The germline CDR1 and CDR2 sequences are LGHNA and YSLEER. V shed 3 bases and J shed 3 bases, with 12 bases lying between them. This clonotype was recorded at least ten times. Its specificity is unknown. Amplified regions were TCR beta CDR3 sequences from RNA transcripts. RT-PCR in the first round (using the HTBI primer set) targeted the TCR CDR3. Each CDR3 protein gets one entry after TCRdb re-called the multiplex PCR reads with MiXCR. The table shows a few hundred thousand distinct CDR3 sequences, with 15% to 20% occurring only once. Investigators excluded patients with uncontrolled infection, other autoimmune disease, pregnancy or lactation.

This sequence was found in a woman between 40 and 55 years old with Graves' ophthalmopathy. The J gene is TRBJ2-7, the V gene TRBV4-3; weak D call: TRBD1 (6 bases). The sequenced sample was blood. As DNA, the CDR3 is TGCGCCAGCAGCCAGGCCGGACAGTACTACGAGCAGTACTTC. Translated: CASSQAGQYYEQYF.